Listed below are T cell receptor beta chains from one sample, sequenced in a study of CD8 T cell repertoires and HIV-1 epitope variants. The table came from immunoSEQ multiplex PCR; TCRdb's copy has only in-frame clones and leaves some out. Found here are about 5,000 clones, 66% of them singletons; the top ten hold over 40%. For these receptors, no antigen is known. Sequenced sample: cultured CD8+ T cells derived from PBMCs. Receptor source: a male donor with HIV. CDR3s include the opening cysteine and the closing phenylalanine or tryptophan. A D gene is named only where the DNA matches it firmly. Clone size is shown for a subset of rows, as once, few, many or a class of expanded clone.

size	D	V	J	DNA	CDR3
-	-	TRBV9	TRBJ1-4	TGTGCCAGCAGCGTAGCAGGGGCCCAGGAAAAACTGTTTTTT	CASSVAGAQEKLFF
-	TRBD2	TRBV7-6	TRBJ2-1	TGTGCCAGCAGCTCCGGGACTAGCTCCTACAATGAGCAGTTCTTC	CASSSGTSSYNEQFF
-	TRBD2	TRBV7-6	TRBJ2-1	TGTGCCAGCAGCTTAGTCCGGACTAGCGGAAGCTCCTACAATGAGCAGTTCTTC	CASSLVRTSGSSYNEQFF
-	TRBD2	TRBV4-1	TRBJ2-2	TGCGCCAGCAGCCAAGAAAGGGCTAGCGGGACCGGGGAGCTGTTTTTT	CASSQERASGTGELFF
-	-	TRBV6-4	TRBJ2-3	TGTGCCAGCAGTGACAATCGGGGTACGCAGTATTTT	CASSDNRGTQYF
once	-	TRBV13	TRBJ2-1	TGTGCCAGCAGCTTAGGCCTATACAATGAGCAGTTCTTC	CASSLGLYNEQFF
few	-	TRBV5-6	TRBJ1-1	TGTGCCAGCAGCTTAGGGGAGATGAACACTGAAGCTTTCTTT	CASSLGEMNTEAFF
-	TRBD1	TRBV6-6	TRBJ1-2	TGTGCCAGCAGTTACTCCTTGCCAGGGGGCGCGGATGGCTACACCTTC	CASSYSLPGGADGYTF
-	TRBD2	TRBV2	TRBJ2-1	TGTGCCAGCAATCCTCTGACTAGCGGGGAGTGGAATGAGCAGTTCTTC	CASNPLTSGEWNEQFF
-	TRBD2	TRBV27	TRBJ2-7	TGTGCCAGCAGTTTATACCTAGCGGGGGGCTACGAGCAGTACTTC	CASSLYLAGGYEQYF
once	-	TRBV28	TRBJ2-6	TGTGCCAGCAGTTTATGGGGCTCTGGGGCCAACGTCCTGACTTTC	CASSLWGSGANVLTF
-	TRBD2	TRBV27	TRBJ2-7	TGTGCCAGCAGTTTAAGGTTGACTAGCGGAACCTACGAGCAGTACTTC	CASSLRLTSGTYEQYF
-	TRBD2	TRBV10-3	TRBJ2-7	TGTGCCACCTCCGCGGGGGGCGAGCAGTACTTC	CATSAGGEQYF
-	-	TRBV7-3	TRBJ2-2	TGTGCCAGCAGCCTGGGACAGAACACCGGGGAGCTGTTTTTT	CASSLGQNTGELFF
once	-	TRBV9	TRBJ1-6	TGTGCCAGCAGCGTTGGTTCCTATAATTCACCCCTCCACTTT	CASSVGSYNSPLHF
-	-	TRBV5-1	TRBJ2-7	TGCGCCAGCAGCTTGTATGCCGGGGGCTACGAGCAGTACTTC	CASSLYAGGYEQYF
once	TRBD2	TRBV7-9	TRBJ2-1	TGTGCCAGCAGCTTAGTCCTAGGGACTAGCGGGAATGAGCAGTTCTTC	CASSLVLGTSGNEQFF
-	-	TRBV7-2	TRBJ2-7	TGTGCCAGCAGCTTACCGGGGCTGTCCTACGAGCAGTACTTC	CASSLPGLSYEQYF
-	TRBD2	TRBV28	TRBJ2-2	TGTGCCAGCAGTCTACTAGCGGGGGGGGCGGCCGGGGAGCTGTTTTTT	CASSLLAGGAAGELFF
-	-	TRBV7-9	TRBJ1-2	TGTGCCAGCAGCTTAGCCGTAACTAACTATGGCTACACCTTC	CASSLAVTNYGYTF
-	-	TRBV5-6	TRBJ2-1	TGTGCCAGCAGCTCCAGACCGAATGAGCAGTTCTTC	CASSSRPNEQFF
-	-	TRBV9	TRBJ2-3	TGTGCCAGCAGCCCCCACCCGTACGCCAACACAGATACGCAGTATTTT	CASSPHPYANTDTQYF
-	-	TRBV9	TRBJ1-1	TGTGCCAGCAGCGTTTTCGATGTGACAGGGAACACTGAAGCTTTCTTT	CASSVFDVTGNTEAFF
-	TRBD2	TRBV29-1	TRBJ2-7	TGCAGCGTTTCCCTCTCTAGCGGGACCGAGCAGTACTTC	CSVSLSSGTEQYF
few	-	TRBV15	TRBJ2-7	TGTGCCACCAGCAGGTTGCAGGGACGCGAGCAGTACTTC	CATSRLQGREQYF
-	-	TRBV19	TRBJ1-1	TGTGCCAGTAGTATAGACCCAGATTTTGCCACTGAAGCTTTCTTT	CASSIDPDFATEAFF